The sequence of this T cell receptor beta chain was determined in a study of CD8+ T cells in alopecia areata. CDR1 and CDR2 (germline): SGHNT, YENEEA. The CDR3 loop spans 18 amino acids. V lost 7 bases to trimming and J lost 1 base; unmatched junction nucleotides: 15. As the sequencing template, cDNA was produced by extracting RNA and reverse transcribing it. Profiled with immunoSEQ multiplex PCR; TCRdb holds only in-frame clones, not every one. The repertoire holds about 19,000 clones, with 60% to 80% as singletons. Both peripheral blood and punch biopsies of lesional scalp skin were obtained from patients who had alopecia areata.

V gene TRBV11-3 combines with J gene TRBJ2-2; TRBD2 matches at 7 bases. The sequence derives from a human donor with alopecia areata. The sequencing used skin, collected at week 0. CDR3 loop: CASNPLPVAGRNTGELFF. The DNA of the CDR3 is TGTGCCAGCAACCCCTTGCCGGTAGCGGGCAGGAACACCGGGGAGCTGTTTTTT. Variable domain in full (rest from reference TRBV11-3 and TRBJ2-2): EAGVVQSPRYKIIEKKQPVAFWCNPISGHNTLYWYLQNLGQGPELLIRYENEEAVDDSQLPKDRFSAERLKGVDSTLKIQPAELGDSAVYLCASNPLPVAGRNTGELFFGEGSRLTVL.